Each of the 6 T cell receptor beta chains below was sequenced from the same sample in a study of OX40 agonist ivuxolimab in advanced cancers. Profiling relied on immunoSEQ multiplex PCR, and the TCRdb table lists in-frame clones only, not all of them. The table has approximately 30,000 clones, roughly three quarters seen once. Sequenced material: CD4+ or CD8+ T cells sorted from blood, taken in a trial of the OX40 agonist ivuxolimab. Every receptor here comes from an adult with an advanced solid tumor such as melanoma, head and neck, liver or kidney cancer.

The chain combines TRBV6-5 with TRBJ2-5; the D call may be TRBD1 or TRBD2 (5 bases each). The CDR3 totals 15 residues. The V and J ends lost 5 bases and 8 bases respectively, with 21 bases between them. Per the germline V gene, CDR1 is MNHEY and CDR2 is SVGAGI. Here the CDR3 DNA reads TGTGCCAGCAGTCACAAGCGACACCCCGGGGACACCCAGTACTTC. Protein sequence: CASSHKRHPGDTQYF.

This clone was observed a handful of times. The rearrangement joins TRBV5-4 to TRBJ2-3, with D unclear. Germline CDR1 is SGHNT and CDR2 is YYREEE (reference sequence). The V end lost 0 bases, the J end lost 2 bases, and 10 bases lay between the germline ends. The CDR3 has 15 residues. The DNA for the CDR3 is TGTGCCAGCAGCTTGGTCCCCAGTATCACAGATACGCAGTATTTT. It yields the protein CASSLVPSITDTQYF.

The J gene is TRBJ2-1, the V gene TRBV7-9; 8 bases map to TRBD2. V gave up 6 bases and J gave up 6 bases; unmatched junction bases: 13. The CDR3 covers 16 residues. The germline V gene encodes CDR1 SEHNR and CDR2 FQNEAQ (reference sequence). The CDR3 coding sequence is TGTGCCAGCAGGGGATCGGACGGGGGGGCAATCAATGAGCAGTTCTTC. Translation: CASRGSDGGAINEQFF.

The V and J genes are TRBV10-3 and TRBJ2-1; 8 bases agree with TRBD2. J lost 3 bases, V lost 8 bases, and 6 bases had no gene match. CDR1 and CDR2 (germline): ENHRY, SYGVKD. The CDR3 covers 14 residues. CDR3 residues: CAIQTSGDYNEQFF. The CDR3 coding sequence is TGTGCCATCCAAACTAGCGGTGACTACAATGAGCAGTTCTTC.

V gene TRBV9 combines with J gene TRBJ2-1; the D gene could be TRBD1 or TRBD2 (5 bases each). Per the germline V gene, CDR1 is SGDLS and CDR2 is YYNGEE. The CDR3 spans 15 residues. The germline V and J ends were trimmed by 4 bases and 7 bases, with 18 bases remaining between them. The DNA of the CDR3 is TGTGCCAGCAGCTCGGGCCCTACGGGGCCTAATGAGCAGTTCTTC. Its translation: CASSSGPTGPNEQFF.

The rearrangement links TRBV11-3 to TRBJ2-7; D may be TRBD1 (6 bases). Trimming removed 9 bases at V and 6 bases at J, with 15 bases between. The germline V gene encodes CDR1 SGHNT and CDR2 YENEEA. The CDR3 has 12 amino acids. The CDR3 loop is CASGEGDVEQYF. Written as DNA, the CDR3 is TGTGCCAGTGGCGAGGGGGACGTCGAGCAGTACTTC.